This T cell receptor beta chain stems from a study of CD4 T cell repertoires in COVID-19. This clone was counted between two and nine times. Its antigen is currently unknown. Stimulation with autologous monocytes and recombinant SARS-CoV-2 spike or nucleoprotein produced proliferating antigen-reactive T cell lines. These patients had recovered from COVID-19 ranging mild to severe. The trim removed 4 bases at V and 5 bases at J, leaving 8 bases unmatched. The CDR3 loop spans 15 amino acids. The germline V gene has CDR1 SGHNT and CDR2 YYREEE (reference sequence). Some clones are missing from TCRdb's copy, which holds only in-frame ones; the method was immunoSEQ multiplex PCR. The data contain 350 to 450 clones, about 8.6% of them singletons.

This material consisted of central memory CD4+ T cells, cultured in vitro, taken after recovery from COVID-19. The chain couples TRBV5-4 to TRBJ2-2; TRBD1 matches 7 bases. This sequence originates from a human donor who had COVID-19. CDR3 DNA: TGTGCCAGCAGCCCCGACAGGGTTCGAACCGGGGAGCTGTTTTTT. Protein sequence: CASSPDRVRTGELFF.